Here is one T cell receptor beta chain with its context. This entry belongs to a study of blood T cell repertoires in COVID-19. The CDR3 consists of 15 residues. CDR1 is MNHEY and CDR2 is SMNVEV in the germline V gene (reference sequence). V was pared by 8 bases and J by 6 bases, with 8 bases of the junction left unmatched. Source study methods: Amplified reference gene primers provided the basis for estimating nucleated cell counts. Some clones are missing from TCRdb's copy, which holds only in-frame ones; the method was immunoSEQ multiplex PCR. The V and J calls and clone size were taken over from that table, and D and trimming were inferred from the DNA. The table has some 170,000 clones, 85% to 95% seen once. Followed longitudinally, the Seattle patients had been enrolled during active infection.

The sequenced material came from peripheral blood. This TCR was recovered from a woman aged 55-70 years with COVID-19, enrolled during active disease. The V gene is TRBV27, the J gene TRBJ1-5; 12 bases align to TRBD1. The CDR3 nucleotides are TGTGCCAGCCGAGGGACAGGGGGCGCAGGTCAGCCCCAGCATTTT. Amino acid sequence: CASRGTGGAGQPQHF.